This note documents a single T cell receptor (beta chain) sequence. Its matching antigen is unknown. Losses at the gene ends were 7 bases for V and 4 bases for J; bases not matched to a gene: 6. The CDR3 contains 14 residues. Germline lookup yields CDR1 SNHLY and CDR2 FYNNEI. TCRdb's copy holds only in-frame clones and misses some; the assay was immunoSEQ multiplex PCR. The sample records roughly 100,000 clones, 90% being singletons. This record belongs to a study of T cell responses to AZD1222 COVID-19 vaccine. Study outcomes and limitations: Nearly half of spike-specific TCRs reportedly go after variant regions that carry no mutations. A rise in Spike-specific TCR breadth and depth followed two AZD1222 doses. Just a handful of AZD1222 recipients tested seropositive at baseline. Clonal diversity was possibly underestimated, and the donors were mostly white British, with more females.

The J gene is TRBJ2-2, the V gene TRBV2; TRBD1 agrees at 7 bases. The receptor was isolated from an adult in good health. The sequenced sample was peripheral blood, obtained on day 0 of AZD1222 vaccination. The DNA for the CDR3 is TGTGCCAGCAACCCGGACAGGTTCACCGGGGAGCTGTTTTTT. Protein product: CASNPDRFTGELFF.